This TCR beta chain is from a study of beta chain features in type 1 diabetes. The sequenced template was cDNA made from the entire isolated RNA. The assay was immunoSEQ multiplex PCR, and TCRdb's table has in-frame clones only and misses some. The sample yields around 400,000 clones, roughly 12% seen once. This clone was counted between two and nine times. The antigen remains undetermined. General study results and limits: Fewer insertions but more deletions were seen at VDJ junctions in type 1 diabetes patients. HLA influence on TCRB rearrangement stayed unresolved here. TCRB CDR3s from Type 1 diabetes patients were moderately but significantly shorter in all four CD4+ subsets.

CD4+ naive, central memory, regulatory and stem cell-like memory cells were sorted via CD45RO/CCR7/CD25/CD127/CD95/CD27. The CDR3 has 13 residues. V shed 6 bases, J shed 11 bases, and the junction held 12 bases outside the gene matches. CDR1 is MNHEY, CDR2 SVGAGI, per germline. The sample consisted of naive CD4+ T cells from blood. The receptor's source is a man younger than 35 in good health. The J gene is TRBJ1-1, the V gene TRBV6-5, with 7 bases aligning to TRBD1. DNA of the CDR3: TGTGCCAGCAGCGGAGCCTTACAGGGGCTTGCTTTCTTT. Protein sequence: CASSGALQGLAFF.